The T cell receptor (beta chain) under discussion was sequenced for a study of blood T cell repertoires in COVID-19. Study information: COVID-19 samples, acute and convalescent, were from the United States, Italy and Spain. Nucleic acid was either cDNA or gDNA, and it came from T cells, B-cell-depleted T cells, or PBMCs.

The method was immunoSEQ multiplex PCR; TCRdb's version includes in-frame clones alone and lacks a portion of them. The sample shows roughly 240,000 clones, around 86% of them seen only once. Germline V CDR1 and CDR2: MGHRA, YSYEKL. Trimming stripped 3 bases from V and 4 bases from J, with 10 bases between. The CDR3 has 13 amino acids. Participants were aged about 18 to 100 years, lived in 25 or so US areas, and enrolled virtually. Symptom resolution, clearance, or two negative PCRs marked the recovered donors of Cohort 3. The clonotype was recovered from a woman aged 50 to 65 who had recovered from COVID-19. The rearrangement joins TRBV4-1 to TRBJ2-7; D perhaps matches TRBD1 (6 bases). Sequenced input: PBMCs or T cells enriched from blood (not recorded which). This CDR3 reads CASSHLQGYEQYF. In DNA form, the CDR3 reads TGCGCCAGCAGCCACCTACAGGGATACGAGCAGTACTTC.